Below are 7 T cell receptor beta chains sequenced from a single sample in a study of blood T cells in healthy people across ages. Combining a sample-barcoded 5' primer with a J-beta primer mix, a second PCR ran for about 6 to 11 cycles. MiXCR, run by TCRdb on the 5' RACE reads, gives a single entry per CDR3 protein. Of hundreds of thousands of distinct CDR3 sequences listed, approximately 49% are singletons. Sequences were obtained from blood. The receptors were sampled from a woman aged 60-70 years in good health.

This clonotype appeared a single time. The rearrangement links TRBV5-4 to TRBJ2-7; 8 nucleotides match TRBD2. Germline V CDR1 and CDR2: SGHNT, YYREEE (reference sequence). CDR3 length equals 16 residues. The junction had 5 bases not matched to a gene; V was cut back by 0 bases and J by 0 bases. The CDR3 nucleotides read TGTGCCAGCAGCTTGGATCCGGGAGGGAACTCCTACGAGCAGTACTTC. This sequence encodes CASSLDPGGNSYEQYF.

The genes are TRBV28 and TRBJ2-7; 8 bases match TRBD2. The V segment lost 7 bases and the J segment 7 bases; nucleotides outside the gene matches: 18. Germline CDR1 is MDHEN and CDR2 is SYDVKM. This CDR3 has 16 residues. For the CDR3, the DNA is TGTGCCAGCAAGGGGGGCCAGGCTAGCGGGCTCCATGAGCAGTACTTC. Encoded protein: CASKGGQASGLHEQYF.

The chain joins TRBV5-1 to TRBJ1-2, with TRBD1 matching 8 bases. CDR3 length: 16 amino acids. After removal of 0 bases from V and 4 bases from J, the junction contained 8 bases not matched to a gene. Germline CDR1 is SGHRS and CDR2 is YFSETQ. CDR3 protein: CASSLAQGAVGYGYTF. The CDR3 coding sequence is TGCGCCAGCAGCTTGGCCCAGGGGGCCGTGGGCTATGGCTACACCTTC.

This sequence joins TRBV6-5 and TRBJ1-4; D call uncertain. Germline V gene lookup returns CDR1 MNHEY and CDR2 SVGAGI. V shed 2 bases and J shed 0 bases, with 19 bases lying between them. The CDR3 is 19 amino acids. CDR3 sequence: CASSYLKRALIATNEKLFF. CDR3 nucleotides: TGTGCCAGCAGTTACCTCAAGAGGGCCCTTATAGCAACTAATGAAAAACTGTTTTTT.

The V and J genes are TRBV20-1 and TRBJ2-5; TRBD2 matches 9 bases. The closer fit of TRBJ2-7 to the DNA end suggests the J call may be wrong. There are 15 residues in the CDR3. Germline V gene data show CDR1 as DFQATT and CDR2 as SNEGSKA (reference sequence). The CDR3 loop is CSARELGLAGTEQYF. In DNA, the CDR3 is TGCAGTGCTAGAGAGCTGGGGCTAGCGGGAACCGAGCAGTACTTC.

The chain joins TRBV20-1 to TRBJ2-3; 8 bases map to TRBD2. The V gene end was trimmed by 6 bases and the J gene end by 0 bases; junction bases not matched to a gene: 11. The CDR3 covers 16 residues. Germline CDR1 and CDR2: DFQATT and SNEGSKA (reference sequence). CDR3 nucleotide sequence: TGCAGTGCCCCAAGCGGGAGCCTCCCTAGCACAGATACGCAGTATTTT. Translation: CSAPSGSLPSTDTQYF.

The V call is TRBV7-6, the J call TRBJ1-2; TRBD1 matches at 7 bases. With 6 bases clipped from V and 6 bases from J, the junction kept 4 bases outside the gene matches. The CDR3 covers 12 residues. The germline gives CDR1 SGHVS, CDR2 FNYEAQ. The CDR3 nucleotides are TGTGCCAGCAGTAAACAGGGGCATGGCTACACCTTC. Amino acids: CASSKQGHGYTF. Looking up the rest from reference TRBV7-6 and TRBJ1-2 gives the full variable domain: GAGVSQSPRYKVTKRGQDVALRCDPISGHVSLYWYRQALGQGPEFLTYFNYEAQQDKSGLPNDRFSAERPEGSISTLTIQRTEQRDSAMYRCASSKQGHGYTFGSGTRLTVV.